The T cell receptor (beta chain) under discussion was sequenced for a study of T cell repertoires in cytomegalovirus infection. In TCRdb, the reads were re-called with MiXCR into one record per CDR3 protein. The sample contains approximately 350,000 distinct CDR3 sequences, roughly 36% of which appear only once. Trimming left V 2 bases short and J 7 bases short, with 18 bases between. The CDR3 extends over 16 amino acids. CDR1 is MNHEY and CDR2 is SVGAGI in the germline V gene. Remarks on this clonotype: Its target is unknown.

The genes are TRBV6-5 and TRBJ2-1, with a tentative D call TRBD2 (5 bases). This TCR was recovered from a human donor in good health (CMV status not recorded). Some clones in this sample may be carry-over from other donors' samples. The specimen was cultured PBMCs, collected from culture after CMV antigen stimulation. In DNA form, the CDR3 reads TGTGCCAGCAGTTACCTCCCAAGAGGACTGCAAAATGAGCAGTTCTTC. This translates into CASSYLPRGLQNEQFF.